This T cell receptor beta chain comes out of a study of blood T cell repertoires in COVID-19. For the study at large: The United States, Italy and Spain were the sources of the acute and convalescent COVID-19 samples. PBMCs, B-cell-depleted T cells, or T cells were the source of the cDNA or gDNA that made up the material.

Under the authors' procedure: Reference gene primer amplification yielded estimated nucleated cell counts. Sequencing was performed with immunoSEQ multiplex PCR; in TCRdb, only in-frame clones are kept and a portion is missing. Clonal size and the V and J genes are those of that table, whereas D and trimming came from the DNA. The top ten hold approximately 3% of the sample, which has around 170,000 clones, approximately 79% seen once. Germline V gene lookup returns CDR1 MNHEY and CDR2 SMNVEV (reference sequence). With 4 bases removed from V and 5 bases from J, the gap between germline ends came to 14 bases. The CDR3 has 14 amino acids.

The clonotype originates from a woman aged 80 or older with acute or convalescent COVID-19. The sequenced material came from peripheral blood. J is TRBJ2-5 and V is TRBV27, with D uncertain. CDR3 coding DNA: TGTGCCAGCAGTTCCCGGCCCCTGCGGGAGACCCAGTACTTC. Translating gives CASSSRPLRETQYF.